Presented here are 25 T cell receptor beta chains from one specimen sequenced in a study of T cell responses to AZD1222 COVID-19 vaccine. The method was immunoSEQ multiplex PCR; TCRdb's version includes in-frame clones alone and lacks a portion of them. The sample has about 120,000 clones, 80% to 95% seen once. The specimen was peripheral blood, collected 28 days after the second dose of the MenACWY control vaccine. The receptors stem from an adult who received the MenACWY meningococcal vaccine as a control.

V is TRBV30 and J is TRBJ2-2, with D tentatively TRBD1 (6 bases). V was cut by 7 bases and J by 1 base, with 10 bases left in between. Germline V lookup: CDR1 GTSNPN, CDR2 SVGIG (reference sequence). This CDR3 is 13 amino acids long. CDR3 amino acids: CAFRTVNTGELFF. Written as DNA, the CDR3 is TGTGCCTTCCGGACAGTGAACACCGGGGAGCTGTTTTTT. Filled out from reference TRBV30 and TRBJ2-2, the complete variable domain reads SQTIHQWPATLVQPVGSPLSLECTVEGTSNPNLYWYRQAAGRGLQLLFYSVGIGQISSEVPQNLSASRPQDRQFILSSKKLLLSDSGFYLCAFRTVNTGELFFGEGSRLTVL.

This sequence joins TRBV7-9 and TRBJ1-2, with D perhaps TRBD1 (6 bases). The CDR3 consists of 14 residues. Per the germline V gene, CDR1 is SEHNR and CDR2 is FQNEAQ (reference sequence). The V end lost 10 bases, the J end lost 5 bases, and 20 bases lay between the germline ends. The CDR3 loop is CATRETGRIYGYTF. CDR3 DNA sequence: TGTGCCACCCGGGAAACAGGGAGAATTTATGGCTACACCTTC.

In DNA form, the CDR3 reads TGTGCCTCCGACAGGGGGAGTGACACCGGGGAGCTGTTTTTT. It encodes CASDRGSDTGELFF. The rearrangement joins TRBV30 to TRBJ2-2; 9 nucleotides agree with TRBD1. CDR3 length: 14 amino acids. Germline V gene data show CDR1 as GTSNPN and CDR2 as SVGIG (reference sequence). The V segment lost 7 bases and the J segment 3 bases; nucleotides outside the gene matches: 6.

This chain connects TRBV5-6 to TRBJ2-7; no reliable D call. This CDR3 spans 14 amino acids. Trimming left V 0 bases short and J 2 bases short, with 9 bases between. The germline V gene encodes CDR1 SGHDT and CDR2 YYEEEE. The DNA for the CDR3 is TGTGCCAGCAGCTTGGGTCAGACGACCTACGAGCAGTACGTC. It codes for CASSLGQTTYEQYV.

The V call is TRBV2, the J call TRBJ1-3; D not resolved. The CDR3 spans 14 residues. V gave up 8 bases and J gave up 6 bases, with 17 bases separating them. Germline V gene lookup returns CDR1 SNHLY and CDR2 FYNNEI. The CDR3 sequence is CASRGLRVENTIYF. The CDR3 region has the DNA TGTGCCAGCCGGGGTCTTAGGGTGGAAAACACCATATATTTT.

About this clone itself: Other nucleotide sequences in the sample specify the same CDR3. The rearrangement links TRBV4-3 to TRBJ1-6; D not certain. V gave up 4 bases and J gave up 0 bases, with 7 bases separating them. Per the germline V gene, CDR1 is LGHNA and CDR2 is YSLEER. The CDR3 extends over 15 amino acids. The CDR3 loop reads CASSRDSSYNSPLHF. Here the CDR3 DNA reads TGCGCCAGCAGCCGCGATAGCTCCTATAATTCACCCCTCCACTTT.

This clone is a singleton in its sample. The DNA of the CDR3 is TGTGCCAGTAGTATAGGGCAGGGATTGAACACTGAAGCTTTCTTT. Protein: CASSIGQGLNTEAFF. The gene calls are TRBV19 and TRBJ1-1; possible D gene TRBD1, 5 bases. Trimming took 1 base from V and 0 from J, leaving 9 bases between them. Looked up from germline, CDR1 is LNHDA and CDR2 is SQIVND (reference sequence). This CDR3 comprises 15 residues.

The chain has TRBV28 and TRBJ2-1; 7 bases agree with TRBD1. From germline, CDR1 is MDHEN and CDR2 SYDVKM. CDR3 length: 16 amino acids. V lost 2 bases and J lost 2; bases outside the gene matches: 6. DNA of the CDR3: TGTGCCAGCAGTTTAGACGTACAGGGGACCTACAATGAGCAGTTCTTC. Translation: CASSLDVQGTYNEQFF.

This clone has only a few counts. The V and J genes are TRBV6-5 and TRBJ1-4, with 8 bases that match TRBD1. CDR1 and CDR2 (germline): MNHEY, SVGAGI. The CDR3 is 15 amino acids. V gave up 2 bases and J gave up 6 bases; unmatched junction bases: 5. The CDR3, as DNA: TGTGCCAGCAGTTACGACAGGGGAGGTCATGAAAAACTGTTTTTT. Protein product: CASSYDRGGHEKLFF.

Only one count was recorded for this clone. The V gene is TRBV28, the J gene TRBJ2-1; D is perhaps TRBD1 (6 bases). Trimming removed 6 bases at V and 3 bases at J, with 12 bases between. The length of the CDR3 is 14 residues. The germline gives CDR1 MDHEN, CDR2 SYDVKM. CDR3 amino acids: CASSLGQHYNEQFF. For the CDR3, the DNA is TGTGCCAGCAGCCTTGGACAGCACTACAATGAGCAGTTCTTC.

The rearrangement uses TRBV27 and TRBJ2-3; 7 positions agree with TRBD2. V trimming: 0 bases; J trimming: 0 bases; junction bases outside the gene matches: 6. Germline CDR1 and CDR2: MNHEY and SMNVEV (reference sequence). The CDR3 is made up of 17 amino acids. DNA for the CDR3: TGTGCCAGCAGTTTATCAATCTGGCGGGGGAGCACAGATACGCAGTATTTT. The encoded protein is CASSLSIWRGSTDTQYF.

The sample holds one count of this clone. The chain recombines TRBV2 with TRBJ2-1; D is ambiguous. Per the germline V gene, CDR1 is SNHLY and CDR2 is FYNNEI. Between the trimmed V and J ends, which lost 2 bases and 2 bases, there was a span of 10 bases. This CDR3 has 15 residues. CDR3 region: CASSERGPPYNEQFF. The CDR3 DNA is TGTGCCAGCAGTGAACGCGGACCCCCCTACAATGAGCAGTTCTTC. The whole variable domain, remainder taken from reference TRBV2 and TRBJ2-1, is EPEVTQTPSHQVTQMGQEVILRCVPISNHLYFYWYRQILGQKVEFLVSFYNNEISEKSEIFDDQFSVERPDGSNFTLKIRSTKLEDSAMYFCASSERGPPYNEQFFGPGTRLTVL.

This sequence joins TRBV6-6 and TRBJ2-3; tentatively, D is TRBD1 (6 bases). V gave up 8 bases and J gave up 0 bases, with 12 bases separating them. The CDR3 sequence is 14 residues long. Germline V CDR1 and CDR2: MNHNY, SVGAGI (reference sequence). The CDR3 protein is CASRLTGSTDTQYF. CDR3 DNA: TGTGCCAGCCGTCTGACAGGTAGCACAGATACGCAGTATTTT.

V usage is TRBV25-1 and J usage is TRBJ1-3; a possible D gene is TRBD1 (5 bases). The CDR3 has 13 residues. Looked up from germline, CDR1 is MGHDK and CDR2 is SYGVNS. The V gene lost 7 bases and the J gene lost 3 bases, with 10 bases spanning the gap. The CDR3: CASTSGLGNTIYF. Here the CDR3 DNA reads TGTGCCAGCACCTCGGGGCTTGGAAACACCATATATTTT.

The chain couples TRBV11-2 to TRBJ1-4; D is possibly TRBD1 (6 bases). Trimming pared 0 bases from V and 0 bases from J, leaving 11 bases between. Germline V gene lookup returns CDR1 SGHAT and CDR2 FQNNGV. This CDR3 region has 17 residues. CDR3 residues: CASSLDYRAATNEKLFF. DNA of the CDR3: TGTGCCAGCAGCTTAGATTACAGGGCTGCAACTAATGAAAAACTGTTTTTT.

This chain connects TRBV6-2 or TRBV6-3 to TRBJ2-7, with 7 bases lining up with TRBD2. Germline CDR1 is MNHEY and CDR2 is SVGEGT. There are 13 residues in the CDR3. Unmatched junction bases numbered 9, after V lost 8 bases and J lost 5 bases. For the CDR3, the DNA is TGTGCCAGCCGCCAGCGGGGTCGACACGAGCAGTACGTC. Amino acid sequence: CASRQRGRHEQYV.

The chain employs TRBV5-1 and TRBJ1-5; a possible D gene is TRBD1 (5 bases). The length of the CDR3 is 16 residues. Trimming cost V 0 bases and J 0 bases, with 10 bases left between them. Germline CDR1 and CDR2: SGHRS and YFSETQ. The CDR3 nucleotides are TGCGCCAGCAGCTTGGGTGGCAGGGATAGCAATCAGCCCCAGCATTTT. Protein product: CASSLGGRDSNQPQHF.

The chain has TRBV6-6 and TRBJ1-3; D possibly corresponds to TRBD1 (6 bases). The germline CDR1 and CDR2 sequences are MNHNY and SVGAGI (reference sequence). This CDR3 contains 15 residues. The V end lost 6 bases, the J end lost 4 bases, and 16 bases lay between the germline ends. For the CDR3, the DNA is TGTGCCAGCAGCCACCCGGACAGAGCGGGAAACACCATATATTTT. It translates to CASSHPDRAGNTIYF.

The V and J genes are TRBV19 and TRBJ1-1; D might be TRBD1 (5 bases). The V end was cut by 7 bases, the J end by 1 base, with 13 bases between. The CDR3 totals 14 residues. CDR1 is LNHDA and CDR2 is SQIVND in the germline V gene (reference sequence). The CDR3, as DNA: TGTGCCAGTACAACCATTGGGGGGAACACTGAAGCTTTCTTT. Protein sequence: CASTTIGGNTEAFF.

V gene TRBV7-8 combines with J gene TRBJ2-7; D gene uncertain. The germline V gene has CDR1 SGHVS and CDR2 FQNEAQ. The CDR3 sequence is 14 residues long. Trimming removed 4 bases from V and 1 base from J, with 11 bases in between. As DNA, the CDR3 is TGTGCCAGCAGCTCCCCTGGTGGGTCCTACGAGCAGTACTTC. Amino acids: CASSSPGGSYEQYF.

This chain joins TRBV11-3 and TRBJ2-1; possible D gene TRBD2, 6 bases. Trimming removed 5 bases from V and 5 bases from J, with 22 bases in between. CDR3 length: 17 amino acids. Germline-derived CDR1 and CDR2 are SGHNT and YENEEA. In nucleotides, the CDR3 is TGTGCCAGCAGCCCCCTCCGTGGGTCTAGCGTTCACAATGAGCAGTTCTTC. It encodes CASSPLRGSSVHNEQFF.

The chain combines TRBV10-3 with TRBJ2-5; D is uncertain. Germline V gene sequence: CDR1 ENHRY, CDR2 SYGVKD. V was cut by 9 bases and J by 3 bases, with 2 bases left in between. The CDR3 loop spans 9 amino acids. The CDR3 loop reads CAMEETQYF. DNA of the CDR3: TGTGCCATGGAAGAGACCCAGTACTTC.

CDR3 DNA sequence: TGTGCCAGCAGTGAAGATATGAATCAGCCCCAGCATTTT. This gives the protein CASSEDMNQPQHF. This chain links TRBV2 with TRBJ1-5; D remains unclear. Germline CDR1 is SNHLY and CDR2 is FYNNEI. CDR3 length: 13 amino acids. V lost 1 base and J 4 bases, leaving 5 bases between the germline ends.

This clone has a handful of counts. Here the CDR3 reads CASSEARQANYGYTF. The CDR3 nucleotides read TGTGCCAGCAGTGAAGCGCGGCAGGCAAACTATGGCTACACCTTC. The rearrangement joins TRBV2 to TRBJ1-2; D is uncertain. This CDR3 region has 15 residues. Germline CDR1 SNHLY, CDR2 FYNNEI. V gave up 0 bases and J gave up 2 bases, with 10 bases separating them.

The chain couples TRBV6-5 to TRBJ2-1; 9 nucleotides line up with TRBD2. Germline V gene data show CDR1 as MNHEY and CDR2 as SVGAGI. CDR3 length equals 16 residues. J was trimmed by 10 bases and V by 0 bases; bases with no gene match: 10. CDR3 DNA: TGTGCCAGCAGTTACTCGAGCGGGGGGACCTCATGGGAGCAGTTCTTC. Amino acid sequence: CASSYSSGGTSWEQFF.